A single sample is the source of the 19 T cell receptor beta chains below, sequenced in a study of T cells after yellow fever vaccination. TCRdb re-derived calls from the 5' RACE reads in MiXCR, one entry per CDR3 protein. The sample records 200,000 to 300,000 distinct CDR3 sequences, roughly 6.3% being singletons. Source: CD4+ T cells sorted from PBMCs, taken on the day of the yellow fever booster vaccination. The receptors were gathered from a man aged 25 to 40 who received the YFV17D yellow fever vaccine.

The chain has TRBV10-3 and TRBJ2-7, with TRBD1 as a possible D gene (6 bases). CDR3 length: 14 amino acids. Per the germline V gene, CDR1 is ENHRY and CDR2 is SYGVKD. V was shortened by 4 bases and J by 5 bases, with 15 bases between the two germline ends. CDR3 DNA sequence: TGTGCCATCAGTGTACAGGGTAATGGGGACGAGCAGTACTTC. This encodes CAISVQGNGDEQYF.

This clonotype came up many times. The rearrangement uses TRBV24-1 and TRBJ2-1; D tentatively reads TRBD1 or TRBD2 (5 bases each). The CDR3 consists of 11 residues. Trimming removed 4 bases at V and 15 bases at J, with 12 bases between. CDR1 and CDR2 from the germline V gene are KGHDR and SFDVKD. CDR3 nucleotide sequence: TGTGCCACCAGTGAAACGGGACGGGCGTTCTTC. Translated: CATSETGRAFF.

This clonotype has ten or more counts. The chain recombines TRBV12-3 or TRBV12-4 with TRBJ2-7; D not resolved. Deletions cut 3 bases from V and 4 bases from J, with 7 bases between. The CDR3 spans 12 residues. The CDR3 loop is CASSFGWYEQYF. CDR3 nucleotides: TGTGCCAGCAGTTTTGGTTGGTACGAGCAGTACTTC.

J is TRBJ2-3 and V is TRBV28; no clear D. This CDR3 comprises 13 residues. Germline CDR1 and CDR2: MDHEN and SYDVKM. Trimming took 2 bases from V and 4 from J, leaving 7 bases between them. The CDR3 is CASSLIEPDTQYF. The DNA for the CDR3 is TGTGCCAGCAGTTTAATTGAACCAGATACGCAGTATTTT. Together with reference TRBV28 and TRBJ2-3, the CDR3 gives the full variable domain: DVKVTQSSRYLVKRTGEKVFLECVQDMDHENMFWYRQDPGLGLRLIYFSYDVKMKEKGDIPEGYSVSREKKERFSLILESASTNQTSMYLCASSLIEPDTQYFGPGTRLTVL.

This clonotype was detected ten times or more. The chain joins TRBV20-1 to TRBJ2-2; D possibly corresponds to TRBD2 (5 bases). The germline CDR1 and CDR2 sequences are DFQATT and SNEGSKA (reference sequence). V was shortened by 1 base and J by 2 bases, with 11 bases between the two germline ends. The CDR3 spans 15 residues. CDR3 amino acids: CSARVRAVNTGELFF. The CDR3 DNA follows: TGCAGTGCTAGAGTTCGAGCGGTCAACACCGGGGAGCTGTTTTTT.

The chain links TRBV12-3 or TRBV12-4 to TRBJ2-3, with a tentative D call TRBD1 (7 bases). V was shortened by 6 bases and J by 6 bases, with 22 bases between the two germline ends. CDR3 length equals 16 residues. The CDR3 region is CASRPPGGGLRDTQYF. The CDR3 bases are TGTGCCAGCAGGCCCCCAGGGGGAGGATTGAGGGATACGCAGTATTTT.

This chain connects TRBV25-1 to TRBJ2-2, with TRBD1 identical over 9 bases. From germline, CDR1 is MGHDK and CDR2 SYGVNS. The CDR3 runs 13 residues. V gave up 6 bases and J gave up 6 bases; unmatched junction bases: 2. The CDR3 DNA reads as TGTGCCAGCAGCAACAGGGGGCCCGGGGAGCTGTTTTTT. This translates into CASSNRGPGELFF.

This clonotype was seen ten or more times. The V gene is TRBV14, the J gene TRBJ1-2, with no clear D. The V end lost 1 base, the J end lost 6 bases, and 15 bases lay between the germline ends. Germline loops: CDR1 SGHDN, CDR2 FVKESK. The CDR3 sequence is 15 residues long. CDR3 sequence (DNA): TGTGCCAGCAGCCAAGGCTGGCGTTCATGGGATGGCTACACCTTC. It encodes CASSQGWRSWDGYTF.

This clonotype occurred a few times. The chain has TRBV10-1 and TRBJ2-1; possibly TRBD2 for D (6 bases). The V end lost 4 bases, the J end lost 7 bases, and 14 bases lay between the germline ends. CDR1 is WNHNN, CDR2 SYGVQD, per germline (reference sequence). There are 14 residues in the CDR3. For the CDR3, the DNA is TGCGCCAGCAGTGTTGCGGGAATGGTAAATGAGCAGTTCTTC. It is translated as CASSVAGMVNEQFF.

This clonotype came up a few times. The chain recombines TRBV20-1 with TRBJ1-6; a weak D match, TRBD1 (5 bases). Germline CDR1 is DFQATT and CDR2 is SNEGSKA (reference sequence). The CDR3 extends over 15 amino acids. V lost 6 bases, J lost 6 bases, and 18 bases lay in between. The CDR3 region has the DNA TGCAGTGCACCCCTCGAGGGCAGGGTTAATTCACCCCTCCACTTT. This codes for CSAPLEGRVNSPLHF.

This clonotype has only a few counts. This chain connects TRBV7-3 to TRBJ2-6; 11 bases line up with TRBD2. Per germline, CDR1 SGHTA and CDR2 FQGTGA. Trimming cost V 1 base and J 2 bases; bases outside gene matches: 13. This CDR3 is 21 amino acids long. The CDR3 reads CASSLRVTPGLAEAGANVLTF. The CDR3 region has the DNA TGTGCCAGCAGCTTAAGGGTGACTCCGGGACTAGCGGAGGCTGGGGCCAACGTCCTGACTTTC.

The sample holds many counts of this clonotype. Here the CDR3 reads CSALPGQGDTGELFF. In DNA, the CDR3 is TGCAGTGCACTCCCGGGACAGGGGGACACCGGGGAGCTGTTTTTT. The chain recombines TRBV20-1 with TRBJ2-2; 11 bases match TRBD1. The germline gives CDR1 DFQATT, CDR2 SNEGSKA (reference sequence). This CDR3 is 15 amino acids long. V lost 6 bases and J lost 3; bases outside the gene matches: 6.

This clonotype was seen at least ten times. The chain carries TRBV2 and TRBJ2-4; D call uncertain. This CDR3 has 16 residues. Trimming removed 6 bases at V and 2 bases at J, with 17 bases between. Germline V gives CDR1 SNHLY, CDR2 FYNNEI. CDR3 protein: CASRPRPWVTKNIQYF. The CDR3 nucleotides read TGTGCCAGCAGACCCCGCCCCTGGGTCACCAAAAACATTCAGTACTTC.

Ten or more counts support this clonotype. The J gene is TRBJ2-1, the V gene TRBV2; D remains unclear. Germline-derived CDR1 and CDR2 are SNHLY and FYNNEI. This CDR3 is 13 amino acids long. Trimming took 7 bases from V and 4 from J, leaving 11 bases between them. CDR3 sequence: CASKNSMYNEQFF. The CDR3 coding sequence is TGTGCCAGCAAAAACAGTATGTACAATGAGCAGTTCTTC.

This clonotype was seen a handful of times. The chain has TRBV3-1 and TRBJ1-5; D gene unclear. The CDR3 spans 12 residues. Between the trimmed V and J ends, which lost 3 bases and 6 bases, there was a span of 6 bases. Germline CDR1 reads LGHDT; CDR2 reads YNNKEL (reference sequence). Here the CDR3 DNA reads TGTGCCAGCAGCCATCTAAGTCAGCCCCAGCATTTT. Its protein is CASSHLSQPQHF.

This clonotype was found a few times. The chain carries TRBV20-1 and TRBJ2-1; tentatively, D is TRBD2 (6 bases). CDR3 length: 13 amino acids. Looked up from germline, CDR1 is DFQATT and CDR2 is SNEGSKA (reference sequence). The germline V and J ends were trimmed by 5 bases and 6 bases, with 14 bases remaining between them. The DNA for the CDR3 is TGCAGTGCTGCGGGACTCCCTTCCAATGAGCAGTTCTTC. Protein: CSAAGLPSNEQFF.

At least ten counts were recorded for this clonotype. The V call is TRBV10-1, the J call TRBJ2-1; 12 nucleotides match TRBD2. The germline CDR1 and CDR2 sequences are WNHNN and SYGVQD (reference sequence). The CDR3 is made up of 18 amino acids. The J segment lost 0 bases and the V segment lost 6 bases, leaving 9 bases of the junction unmatched. CDR3 in amino acids: CASSSGTSGRSSYNEQFF. The CDR3 DNA reads as TGCGCCAGCAGCTCCGGGACTAGCGGGCGCAGCTCCTACAATGAGCAGTTCTTC.

This clonotype came up a few times. The chain joins TRBV7-8 to TRBJ2-3, with TRBD2 as a possible D gene (6 bases). CDR1 and CDR2 from the germline V gene are SGHVS and FQNEAQ. V was cut by 3 bases and J by 1 base, with 17 bases left in between. The CDR3 is 17 amino acids. CDR3 sequence: CASSLRGREYGTDTQYF. The CDR3 region has the DNA TGTGCCAGCAGCTTGAGGGGACGGGAGTACGGCACAGATACGCAGTATTTT.

There are many counts of this clonotype. The chain has TRBV4-2 and TRBJ2-1; D remains ambiguous. Per the germline V gene, CDR1 is LGHNA and CDR2 is YNFKEQ. V was trimmed by 2 bases and J by 6 bases, leaving 8 bases between them. CDR3 size: 13 residues. The CDR3 DNA follows: TGTGCCAGCAGCCAACCCAGCGTCAATGAGCAGTTCTTC. Its translation is CASSQPSVNEQFF.